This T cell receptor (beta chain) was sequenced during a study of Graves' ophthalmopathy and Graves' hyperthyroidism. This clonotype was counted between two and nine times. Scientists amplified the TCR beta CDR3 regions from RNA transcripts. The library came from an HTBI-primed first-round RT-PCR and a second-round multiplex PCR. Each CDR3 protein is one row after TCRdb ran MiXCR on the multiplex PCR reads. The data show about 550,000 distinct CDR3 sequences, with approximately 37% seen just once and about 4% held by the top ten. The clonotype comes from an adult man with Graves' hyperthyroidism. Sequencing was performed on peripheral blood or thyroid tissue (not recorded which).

The CDR3 bases are TGTGCCAGCAGCTTGGGACTTCGAGAGCGAGCTTTCTTT. This codes for CASSLGLRERAFF. This chain links TRBV6-5 with TRBJ1-1, with D possibly being TRBD1 (5 bases). The germline CDR1 and CDR2 sequences are MNHEY and SVGAGI. Between the trimmed V and J ends, which lost 6 bases and 10 bases, there was a span of 18 bases. CDR3 length equals 13 residues.